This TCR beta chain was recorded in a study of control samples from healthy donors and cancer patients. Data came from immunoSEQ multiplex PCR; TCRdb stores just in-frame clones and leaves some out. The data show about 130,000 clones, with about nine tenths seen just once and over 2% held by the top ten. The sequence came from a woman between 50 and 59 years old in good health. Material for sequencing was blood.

CDR3 nucleotide sequence: TGTGCCAGTGTCCCTGGGGGACAGACCCAAGAGACCCAGTACTTC. This codes for CASVPGGQTQETQYF. The chain employs TRBV28 and TRBJ2-5, with 7 nucleotides matching TRBD1. Germline V gives CDR1 MDHEN, CDR2 SYDVKM. V shed 9 bases, J shed 1 base, and the junction held 11 bases outside the gene matches. The CDR3 loop spans 15 amino acids.